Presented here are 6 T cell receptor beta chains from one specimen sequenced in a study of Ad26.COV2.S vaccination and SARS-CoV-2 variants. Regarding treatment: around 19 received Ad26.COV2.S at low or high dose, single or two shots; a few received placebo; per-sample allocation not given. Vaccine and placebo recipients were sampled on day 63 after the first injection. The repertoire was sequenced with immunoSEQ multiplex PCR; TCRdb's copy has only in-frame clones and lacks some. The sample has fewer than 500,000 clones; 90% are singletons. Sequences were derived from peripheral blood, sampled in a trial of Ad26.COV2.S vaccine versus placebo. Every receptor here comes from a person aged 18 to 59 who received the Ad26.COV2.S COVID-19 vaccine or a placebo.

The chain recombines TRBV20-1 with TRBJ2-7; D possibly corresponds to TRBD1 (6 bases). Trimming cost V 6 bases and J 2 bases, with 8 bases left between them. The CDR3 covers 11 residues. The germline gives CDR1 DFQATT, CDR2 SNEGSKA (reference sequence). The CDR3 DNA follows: TGCAGTGCGGCAGGGGCCTACGAGCAGTACTTC. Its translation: CSAAGAYEQYF.

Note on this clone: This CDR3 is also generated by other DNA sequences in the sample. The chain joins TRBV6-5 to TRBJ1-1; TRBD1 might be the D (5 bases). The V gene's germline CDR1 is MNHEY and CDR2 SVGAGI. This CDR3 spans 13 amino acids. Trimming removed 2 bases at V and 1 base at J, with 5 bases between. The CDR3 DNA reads TGTGCCAGCAGTTACGGGGGGAACACTGAAGCTTTCTTT. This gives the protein CASSYGGNTEAFF.

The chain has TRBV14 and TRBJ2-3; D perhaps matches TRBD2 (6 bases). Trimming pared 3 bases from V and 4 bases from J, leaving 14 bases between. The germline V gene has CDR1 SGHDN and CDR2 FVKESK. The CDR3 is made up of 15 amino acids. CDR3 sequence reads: CASSHRERVPDTQYF. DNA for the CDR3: TGTGCCAGCAGCCATCGTGAGCGGGTCCCAGATACGCAGTATTTT.

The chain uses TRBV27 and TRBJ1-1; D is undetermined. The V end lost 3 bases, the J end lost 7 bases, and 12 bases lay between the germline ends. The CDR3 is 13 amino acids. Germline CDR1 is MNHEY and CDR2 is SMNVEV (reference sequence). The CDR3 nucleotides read TGTGCCAGCAGTTTGAGTTTACAGATTGAAGCTTTCTTT. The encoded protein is CASSLSLQIEAFF.

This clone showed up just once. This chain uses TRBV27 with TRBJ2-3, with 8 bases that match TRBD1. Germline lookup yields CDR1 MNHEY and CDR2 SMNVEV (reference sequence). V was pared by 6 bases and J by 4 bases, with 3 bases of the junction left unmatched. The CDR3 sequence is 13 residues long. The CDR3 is CASSRTGPDTQYF. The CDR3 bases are TGTGCCAGCAGCCGGACAGGGCCAGATACGCAGTATTTT.

The CDR3 region has the DNA TGTGCCAGTAGGCCCGAAAGAAGTCCCTACGAGCAGTACTTC. It is translated as CASRPERSPYEQYF. The chain combines TRBV19 with TRBJ2-7; D is uncertain. Trimming pared 6 bases from V and 2 bases from J, leaving 14 bases between. CDR1 LNHDA and CDR2 SQIVND come from the germline V gene (reference sequence). The CDR3 is 14 residues long.